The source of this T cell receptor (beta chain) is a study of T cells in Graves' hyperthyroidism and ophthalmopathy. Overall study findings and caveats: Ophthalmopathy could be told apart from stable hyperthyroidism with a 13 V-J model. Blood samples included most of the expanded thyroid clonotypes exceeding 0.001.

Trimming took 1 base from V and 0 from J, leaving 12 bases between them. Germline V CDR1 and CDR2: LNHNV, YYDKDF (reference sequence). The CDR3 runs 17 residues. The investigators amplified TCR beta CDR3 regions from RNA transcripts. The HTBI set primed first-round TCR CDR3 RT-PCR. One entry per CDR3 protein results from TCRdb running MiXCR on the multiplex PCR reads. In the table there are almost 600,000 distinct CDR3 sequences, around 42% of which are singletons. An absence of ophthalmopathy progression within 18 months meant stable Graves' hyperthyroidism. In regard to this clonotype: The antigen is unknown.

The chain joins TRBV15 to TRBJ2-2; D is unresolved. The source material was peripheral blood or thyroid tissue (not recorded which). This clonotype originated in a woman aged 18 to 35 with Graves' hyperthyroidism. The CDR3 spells CATSRGLVTPNTGELFF. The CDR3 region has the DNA TGTGCCACCAGCAGAGGACTCGTAACACCGAACACCGGGGAGCTGTTTTTT.